The 15 T cell receptor beta chains below were found in one sample sequenced in a study of T cell responses to AZD1222 COVID-19 vaccine. Clones were sequenced by immunoSEQ multiplex PCR, and TCRdb holds only the in-frame ones, with some missing. This table holds about 140,000 clones, 92% found once. The sample here was peripheral blood, taken 28 days after the second AZD1222 dose. The receptors here all came from an adult who received the AZD1222 COVID-19 vaccine.

This chain links TRBV18 with TRBJ1-2, with D unresolved. The ends were cut back, 3 bases at V and 8 bases at J, with 19 bases in the middle. CDR1 and CDR2 (germline): KGHSH, LQKENI. The CDR3 is made up of 15 amino acids. The CDR3: CASSPSPRRDRGYTF. CDR3 DNA sequence: TGTGCCAGCTCACCCTCCCCTCGACGCGACCGGGGCTACACCTTC.

The chain carries TRBV15 and TRBJ1-2; D uncertain. This CDR3 has 15 amino acids. Trimming took off 0 bases at V and 5 bases at J, with 13 bases between the two ends. Germline V CDR1 and CDR2: LNHNV, YYDKDF (reference sequence). DNA for the CDR3: TGTGCCACCAGCAGAGATCTGGCGAAGCAGTATGGCTACACCTTC. Translating it yields CATSRDLAKQYGYTF.

There are a few counts of this clone. The genes are TRBV5-4 and TRBJ1-2; D is perhaps TRBD1 (5 bases). Germline V CDR1 and CDR2: SGHNT, YYREEE (reference sequence). V gave up 3 bases and J gave up 7 bases, with 13 bases separating them. CDR3 size: 13 residues. CDR3 sequence (DNA): TGTGCCAGCAGCTCGGAGCCCGGGGGTGGCTACACCTTC. Encoded protein: CASSSEPGGGYTF.

This chain connects TRBV9 to TRBJ2-7; D assignment may be TRBD1 or TRBD2 (8 bases each). Trimming cost V 4 bases and J 1 base, with 18 bases left between them. The germline CDR1 and CDR2 sequences are SGDLS and YYNGEE. The CDR3 spans 16 residues. As DNA, the CDR3 is TGTGCCAGCAGCCCCGGGGGGGGACAGGCTTCCTACGAGCAGTACTTC. Residues: CASSPGGGQASYEQYF.

This chain connects TRBV29-1 to TRBJ2-1; 8 positions agree with TRBD2. CDR3 size: 12 residues. With 4 bases clipped from V and 5 bases from J, the junction kept 1 base outside the gene matches. From germline, CDR1 is SQVTM and CDR2 ANQGSEA. CDR3 residues: CSVGAGDNEQFF. The CDR3 DNA reads TGCAGCGTTGGAGCGGGAGACAATGAGCAGTTCTTC.

The rearrangement uses TRBV6-5 and TRBJ2-7; 10 nucleotides match TRBD2. The CDR3 spans 16 residues. Germline-derived CDR1 and CDR2 are MNHEY and SVGAGI. The junction had 5 bases not matched to a gene; V was cut back by 0 bases and J by 3 bases. Here the CDR3 DNA reads TGTGCCAGCAGTTACTCGATGGCTAGCGGGAGCTACGAGCAGTACTTC. Its protein is CASSYSMASGSYEQYF.

This chain connects TRBV28 to TRBJ2-7, with a tentative D call TRBD1 (5 bases). The V gene's germline CDR1 is MDHEN and CDR2 SYDVKM. The V end lost 5 bases, the J end lost 2 bases, and 13 bases lay between the germline ends. This CDR3 region has 14 residues. In DNA, the CDR3 is TGTGCCAGCAGTACTCTAGACAGTACCTACGAGCAGTACTTC. As protein: CASSTLDSTYEQYF.

The rearrangement links TRBV11-2 to TRBJ2-6; TRBD2 is a possible D gene (5 bases). Trimming pared 6 bases from V and 4 bases from J, leaving 7 bases between. The CDR3 extends over 13 amino acids. CDR1 is SGHAT, CDR2 FQNNGV, per germline. The CDR3 nucleotides read TGTGCCAGCAGACTAGGAGGGGCCAACGTCCTGACTTTC. Protein sequence: CASRLGGANVLTF. The variable domain in full, completed from reference TRBV11-2 and TRBJ2-6, reads EAGVAQSPRYKIIEKRQSVAFWCNPISGHATLYWYQQILGQGPKLLIQFQNNGVVDDSQLPKDRFSAERLKGVDSTLKIQPAKLEDSAVYLCASRLGGANVLTFGAGSRLTVL.

The V gene is TRBV3-1 (or the pseudogene TRBV3-2), the J gene TRBJ1-3; D unclear. Per germline, CDR1 LGHDT and CDR2 YNNKEL (reference sequence). V gave up 1 base and J gave up 4 bases, with 8 bases separating them. The CDR3 is made up of 14 amino acids. CDR3 nucleotides: TGTGCCAGCAGCCAAGGGGTTTCCGGAAACACCATATATTTT. The encoded protein is CASSQGVSGNTIYF.

The V call is TRBV13, the J call TRBJ2-4; 9 bases agree with TRBD2. This CDR3 is 15 amino acids long. Germline lookup yields CDR1 PRHDT and CDR2 FYEKMQ (reference sequence). The V segment lost 0 bases and the J segment 6 bases; nucleotides outside the gene matches: 3. CDR3 nucleotide sequence: TGTGCCAGCAGCTTAGGTGGGCGGGAGGGAAACATTCAGTACTTC. The encoded protein is CASSLGGREGNIQYF.

V is TRBV11-2 and J is TRBJ2-1; 9 positions agree with TRBD2. The CDR3 extends over 15 amino acids. The trim removed 4 bases at V and 5 bases at J, leaving 6 bases unmatched. The germline V gene has CDR1 SGHAT and CDR2 FQNNGV. The CDR3 DNA is TGTGCCAGCAGCTCTATAGCGGGGGCAAACAATGAGCAGTTCTTC. Translating it yields CASSSIAGANNEQFF.

This chain joins TRBV27 and TRBJ2-7; TRBD1 or TRBD2 may be the D gene (5 bases each). Trimming stripped 4 bases from V and 3 bases from J, with 13 bases between. Germline V gene data show CDR1 as MNHEY and CDR2 as SMNVEV (reference sequence). CDR3 size: 14 residues. CDR3 sequence (DNA): TGTGCCAGCAGTTCCACGGGGCTCCTCTACGAGCAGTACTTC. Amino acid sequence: CASSSTGLLYEQYF.

The V call is TRBV28, the J call TRBJ1-1, with 8 bases aligning to TRBD1. The V and J ends lost 1 base and 5 bases, in that order; junction bases with no gene match: 6. CDR3 length: 15 amino acids. Germline CDR1 and CDR2: MDHEN and SYDVKM. The CDR3, as DNA: TGTGCCAGCAGTTTATTTAGGACAGGGTTAACTGAAGCTTTCTTT. It specifies CASSLFRTGLTEAFF. Full variable domain (outside the CDR3, taken from reference TRBV28 and TRBJ1-1): DVKVTQSSRYLVKRTGEKVFLECVQDMDHENMFWYRQDPGLGLRLIYFSYDVKMKEKGDIPEGYSVSREKKERFSLILESASTNQTSMYLCASSLFRTGLTEAFFGQGTRLTVV.

V is TRBV7-6 and J is TRBJ2-1; D ambiguous. The CDR3 has 15 residues. The V end was cut by 1 base, the J end by 6 bases, with 13 bases between. Per germline, CDR1 SGHVS and CDR2 FNYEAQ. The chain's CDR3 is CASSLVRARTNEQFF. CDR3 nucleotides: TGTGCCAGCAGCTTAGTTAGGGCCCGCACCAATGAGCAGTTCTTC.

This clone was seen a single time. V is TRBV6-2 or TRBV6-3 and J is TRBJ1-5; D unclear. This CDR3 contains 13 residues. CDR1 MNHEY and CDR2 SVGEGT come from the germline V gene. Deletions cut 6 bases from V and 7 bases from J, with 13 bases between. The CDR3 loop is CASSPWAEQPQHF. As DNA, the CDR3 is TGTGCCAGCAGCCCGTGGGCGGAACAGCCCCAGCATTTT.